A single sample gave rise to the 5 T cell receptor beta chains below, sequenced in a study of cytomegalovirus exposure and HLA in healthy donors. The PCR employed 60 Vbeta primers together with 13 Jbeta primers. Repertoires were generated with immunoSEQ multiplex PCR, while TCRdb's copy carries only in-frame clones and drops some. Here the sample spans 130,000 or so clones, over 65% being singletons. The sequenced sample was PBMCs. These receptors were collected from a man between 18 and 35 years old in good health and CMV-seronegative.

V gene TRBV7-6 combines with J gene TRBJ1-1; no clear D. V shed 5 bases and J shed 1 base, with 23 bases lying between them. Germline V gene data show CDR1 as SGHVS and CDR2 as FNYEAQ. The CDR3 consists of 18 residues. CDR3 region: CASSPQSPLRRENTEAFF. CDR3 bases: TGTGCCAGCAGCCCCCAATCCCCACTTAGACGGGAGAACACTGAAGCTTTCTTT. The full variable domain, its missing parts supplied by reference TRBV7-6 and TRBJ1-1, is GAGVSQSPRYKVTKRGQDVALRCDPISGHVSLYWYRQALGQGPEFLTYFNYEAQQDKSGLPNDRFSAERPEGSISTLTIQRTEQRDSAMYRCASSPQSPLRRENTEAFFGQGTRLTVV.

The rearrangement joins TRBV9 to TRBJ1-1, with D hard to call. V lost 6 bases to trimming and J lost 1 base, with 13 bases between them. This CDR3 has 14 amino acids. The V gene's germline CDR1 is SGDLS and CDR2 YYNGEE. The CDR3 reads CASTSSGSNTEAFF. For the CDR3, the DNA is TGTGCCAGCACGTCCTCGGGGTCGAACACTGAAGCTTTCTTT.

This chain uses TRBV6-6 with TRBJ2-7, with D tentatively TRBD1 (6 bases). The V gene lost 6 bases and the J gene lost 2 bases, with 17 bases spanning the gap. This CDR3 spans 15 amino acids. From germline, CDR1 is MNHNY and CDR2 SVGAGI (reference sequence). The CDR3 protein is CASSHATGRAYEQYF. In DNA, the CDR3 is TGTGCCAGCAGCCACGCGACAGGTCGGGCCTACGAGCAGTACTTC.

The CDR3 nucleotides read TGTGCCAGCAGCTTCCCCGGCTACGAGCAGTACTTC. Amino acid sequence: CASSFPGYEQYF. V usage is TRBV7-6 and J usage is TRBJ2-7; no definite D call. Germline V gene data show CDR1 as SGHVS and CDR2 as FNYEAQ. Trimming cost V 3 bases and J 3 bases, with 6 bases left between them. The length of the CDR3 is 12 residues.

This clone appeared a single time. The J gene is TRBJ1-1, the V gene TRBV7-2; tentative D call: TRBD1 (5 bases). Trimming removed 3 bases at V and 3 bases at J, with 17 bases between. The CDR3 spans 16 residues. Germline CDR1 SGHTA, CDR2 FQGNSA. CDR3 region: CASSFPSVGGYTEAFF. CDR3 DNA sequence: TGTGCCAGCAGCTTTCCGTCGGTGGGGGGATACACTGAAGCTTTCTTT.